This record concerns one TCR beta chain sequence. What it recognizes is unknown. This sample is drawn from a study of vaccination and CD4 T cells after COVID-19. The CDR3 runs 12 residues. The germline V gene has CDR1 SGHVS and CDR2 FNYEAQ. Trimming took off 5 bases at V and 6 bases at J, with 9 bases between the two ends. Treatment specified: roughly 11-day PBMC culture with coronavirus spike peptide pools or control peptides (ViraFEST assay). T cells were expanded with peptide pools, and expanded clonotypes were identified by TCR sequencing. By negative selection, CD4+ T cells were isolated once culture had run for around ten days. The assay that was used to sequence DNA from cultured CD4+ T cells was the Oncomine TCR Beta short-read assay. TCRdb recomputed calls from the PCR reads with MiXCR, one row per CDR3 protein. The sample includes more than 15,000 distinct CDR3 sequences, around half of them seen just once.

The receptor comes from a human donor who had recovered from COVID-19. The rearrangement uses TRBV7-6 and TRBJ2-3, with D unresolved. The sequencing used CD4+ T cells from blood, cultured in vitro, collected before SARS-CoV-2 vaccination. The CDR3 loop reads CASSEHRDTQYF. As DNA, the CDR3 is TGTGCCAGCAGCGAGCATAGGGATACGCAGTATTTT.